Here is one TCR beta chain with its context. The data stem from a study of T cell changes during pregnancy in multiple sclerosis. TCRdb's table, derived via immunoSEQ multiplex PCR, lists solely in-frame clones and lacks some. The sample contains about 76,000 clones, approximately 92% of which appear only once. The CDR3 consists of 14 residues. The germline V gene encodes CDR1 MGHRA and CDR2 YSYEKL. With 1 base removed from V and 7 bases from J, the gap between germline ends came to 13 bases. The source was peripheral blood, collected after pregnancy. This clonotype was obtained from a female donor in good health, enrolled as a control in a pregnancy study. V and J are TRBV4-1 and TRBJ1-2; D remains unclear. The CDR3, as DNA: TGCGCCAGCAGCCAAGGGGTGGGGAGCGGTGGCTACACCTTC. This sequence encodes CASSQGVGSGGYTF.